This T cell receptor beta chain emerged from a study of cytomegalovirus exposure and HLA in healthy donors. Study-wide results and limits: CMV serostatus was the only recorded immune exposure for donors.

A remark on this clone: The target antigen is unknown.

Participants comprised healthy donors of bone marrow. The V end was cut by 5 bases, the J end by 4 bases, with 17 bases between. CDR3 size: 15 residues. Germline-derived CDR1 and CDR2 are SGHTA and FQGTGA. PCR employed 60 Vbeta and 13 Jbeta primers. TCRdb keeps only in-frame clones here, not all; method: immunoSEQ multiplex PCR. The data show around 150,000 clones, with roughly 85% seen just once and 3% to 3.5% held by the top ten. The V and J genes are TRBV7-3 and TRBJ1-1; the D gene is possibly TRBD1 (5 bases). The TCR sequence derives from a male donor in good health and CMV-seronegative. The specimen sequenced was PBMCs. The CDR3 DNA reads TGTGCCAGCAGCCCAAACTCGCAGGGTAGCACTGAAGCTTTCTTT. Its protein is CASSPNSQGSTEAFF.